This entry lists 18 T cell receptor beta chains sequenced from one sample in a study of shared clonotypes between healthy human individuals. Using immunoSEQ multiplex PCR, the repertoire was profiled, and TCRdb retains in-frame clones only, with some absent. The sample has hundreds of thousands of clones; 95% to 96% are singletons. As defined, naive CD8 cells were CD45RO-negative and positively selected for CCR7, with terminally differentiated effector memory CD45RA+ cells excluded. The material sequenced was naive CD8+ T cells sorted from blood. These TCRs come from a woman in her thirties in good health.

The chain recombines TRBV6-1 with TRBJ1-5, with 7 positions matching TRBD1. The V gene end was trimmed by 8 bases and the J gene end by 5 bases; junction bases not matched to a gene: 9. This CDR3 region has 14 residues. Germline lookup yields CDR1 MNHNS and CDR2 SASEGT. CDR3 bases: TGTGCCAGCGGACCAGACAGGGCATATCAGCCCCAGCATTTT. Protein product: CASGPDRAYQPQHF.

This clone occurred once. V is TRBV4-1 and J is TRBJ1-2; D is uncertain. Trimming cost V 0 bases and J 5 bases, with 16 bases left between them. CDR1 and CDR2 (germline): MGHRA, YSYEKL. CDR3 size: 16 residues. The CDR3 DNA sequence: TGCGCCAGCAGCCAAGACTTCGGCAGGATTGGGTATGGCTACACCTTC. It is translated as CASSQDFGRIGYGYTF.

The V and J genes are TRBV28 and TRBJ1-1; TRBD1 matches at 7 bases. CDR1 is MDHEN, CDR2 SYDVKM, per germline. This CDR3 spans 15 amino acids. Trimming cost V 6 bases and J 0 bases; bases outside gene matches: 7. Here the CDR3 reads CASSTGAGMNTEAFF. CDR3 bases: TGTGCCAGCAGCACAGGGGCGGGAATGAACACTGAAGCTTTCTTT.

This clone has only one observation. The V gene is TRBV27, the J gene TRBJ1-4; TRBD1 is a possible D gene (6 bases). The length of the CDR3 is 15 residues. CDR1 and CDR2 (germline): MNHEY, SMNVEV (reference sequence). Between the trimmed V and J ends, which lost 3 bases and 5 bases, there was a span of 13 bases. CDR3 sequence reads: CASSFSRGINEKLFF. The CDR3 nucleotides are TGTGCCAGCAGTTTTTCTAGGGGGATAAATGAAAAACTGTTTTTT.

This chain links TRBV27 with TRBJ2-7; 7 bases align to TRBD2. CDR1 and CDR2 (germline): MNHEY, SMNVEV (reference sequence). The CDR3 loop spans 15 amino acids. J was trimmed by 5 bases and V by 4 bases; bases with no gene match: 11. The CDR3 loop is CASSSPGLREHEQYF. CDR3 in DNA: TGTGCCAGCAGTTCTCCGGGGTTGCGGGAGCACGAGCAGTACTTC.

The chain uses TRBV14 and TRBJ1-1; TRBD1 agrees at 7 bases. CDR3 length equals 15 residues. From germline, CDR1 is SGHDN and CDR2 FVKESK. The ends lost 3 bases at V and 3 bases at J; junction bases unmatched: 7. CDR3 amino acids: CASSQRTGRDTEAFF. DNA for the CDR3: TGTGCCAGCAGCCAGCGGACAGGACGGGACACTGAAGCTTTCTTT.

This clone has just one count. The chain is built from TRBV1 and TRBJ2-2; TRBD1 is taken as the D call from the table, unchecked against the DNA. TRBV1 constitutes a pseudogene. The length of the CDR3 is 14 residues. The CDR3 nucleotides are TGCACCAGAAATAGACAGGGAACGACCGGGGAGCTGTTTTTT. Translation: CTRNRQGTTGELFF.

About this clone itself: Additional DNA sequences in this sample encode the identical CDR3. The chain carries TRBV9 and TRBJ1-1, with no clear D. Trimming shortened V by 0 bases and J by 0 bases, and 9 bases separated the two germline ends. Germline CDR1 and CDR2: SGDLS and YYNGEE. This CDR3 region has 15 residues. CDR3 bases: TGTGCCAGCAGCGTAGTACAAGGGTTGAACACTGAAGCTTTCTTT. This gives the protein CASSVVQGLNTEAFF.

The chain joins TRBV7-9 to TRBJ1-3; D perhaps matches TRBD1 (6 bases). Germline V gene data show CDR1 as SEHNR and CDR2 as FQNEAQ (reference sequence). Trimming took off 4 bases at V and 8 bases at J, with 18 bases between the two ends. The CDR3 runs to 15 residues. The CDR3 nucleotides are TGTGCCAGCAGCTCGTTCGGGGGCTTGGTAGACACCATATATTTT. This codes for CASSSFGGLVDTIYF.

The chain carries TRBV6-6 and TRBJ2-5; D is unclear. The CDR3 spans 13 residues. Germline V CDR1 and CDR2: MNHNY, SVGAGI (reference sequence). The V and J ends lost 0 bases and 1 base respectively, with 3 bases between them. DNA of the CDR3: TGTGCCAGCAGTTACTCGCGCCAAGAGACCCAGTACTTC. This codes for CASSYSRQETQYF.

CDR3 coding DNA: TGTGCCAGCGGGGTGGACGGAGGTTGGGGCTACACCTTC. Protein product: CASGVDGGWGYTF. V gene TRBV2 combines with J gene TRBJ1-2; D uncertain. There are 13 residues in the CDR3. Germline CDR1 reads SNHLY; CDR2 reads FYNNEI. V lost 8 bases to trimming and J lost 8 bases, with 18 bases between them. Full variable domain (rest looked up from reference TRBV2 and TRBJ1-2): EPEVTQTPSHQVTQMGQEVILRCVPISNHLYFYWYRQILGQKVEFLVSFYNNEISEKSEIFDDQFSVERPDGSNFTLKIRSTKLEDSAMYFCASGVDGGWGYTFGSGTRLTVV.

The chain has TRBV19 and TRBJ2-7, with D uncertain. The CDR3 is 14 amino acids. The V gene lost 0 bases and the J gene lost 1 base, with 7 bases spanning the gap. Germline V gives CDR1 LNHDA, CDR2 SQIVND (reference sequence). The DNA for the CDR3 is TGTGCCAGTAGTATAGAGGCCAGATCCTACGAGCAGTACTTC. Residues: CASSIEARSYEQYF.

This CDR3 reads CASSFHSPPDRPNTGELFF. The CDR3 DNA reads TGTGCCAGCAGTTTTCATTCGCCTCCGGACAGGCCAAACACCGGGGAGCTGTTTTTT. J is TRBJ2-2 and V is TRBV27; TRBD1 matches at 7 bases. The germline V gene has CDR1 MNHEY and CDR2 SMNVEV (reference sequence). The CDR3 totals 19 residues. J gave up 2 bases and V 3 bases, and 15 bases lay outside the gene matches.

CDR3 DNA sequence: TGTGCCAGCAGTTACGGGCAGGGTATCATGCCCCAGCATTTT. Protein: CASSYGQGIMPQHF. V gene TRBV6-5 combines with J gene TRBJ1-5; TRBD1 is a possible D gene (5 bases). Germline V lookup: CDR1 MNHEY, CDR2 SVGAGI. The CDR3 sequence is 14 residues long. Trimming pared 2 bases from V and 9 bases from J, leaving 14 bases between.

The rearrangement uses TRBV15 and TRBJ1-5; D perhaps matches TRBD1 (6 bases). With 4 bases removed from V and 3 bases from J, the gap between germline ends came to 16 bases. The CDR3 runs 16 residues. Germline CDR1 LNHNV, CDR2 YYDKDF (reference sequence). The CDR3 DNA follows: TGTGCCACCAGCACAGAGACCAGGGGCCCCAATCAGCCCCAGCATTTT. It is translated as CATSTETRGPNQPQHF. Variable domain in full (rest from reference TRBV15 and TRBJ1-5): DAMVIQNPRYQVTQFGKPVTLSCSQTLNHNVMYWYQQKSSQAPKLLFHYYDKDFNNEADTPDNFQSRRPNTSFCFLDIRSPGLGDTAMYLCATSTETRGPNQPQHFGDGTRLSIL.

The chain couples TRBV5-6 to TRBJ1-2; no definite D call. The CDR3 loop spans 14 amino acids. The germline V and J ends were trimmed by 0 bases and 3 bases, with 9 bases remaining between them. CDR1 SGHDT and CDR2 YYEEEE come from the germline V gene. The CDR3 DNA sequence: TGTGCCAGCAGCTTGGACGAACACCACTATGGCTACACCTTC. This translates into CASSLDEHHYGYTF.

This chain joins TRBV28 and TRBJ1-5; D gene unclear. Germline loops: CDR1 MDHEN, CDR2 SYDVKM. The CDR3 has 14 residues. Trimming took off 4 bases at V and 0 bases at J, with 7 bases between the two ends. The CDR3 region has the DNA TGTGCCAGCAGTTCCGACTTTAGCAATCAGCCCCAGCATTTT. Its protein is CASSSDFSNQPQHF.

This clone has just a few counts. The rearrangement links TRBV7-9 to TRBJ2-1; D ambiguous. Trimming took off 5 bases at V and 0 bases at J, with 5 bases between the two ends. The CDR3 is made up of 13 amino acids. Germline CDR1 SEHNR, CDR2 FQNEAQ (reference sequence). The DNA of the CDR3 is TGTGCCAGCAGCCCCCCCTCCTACAATGAGCAGTTCTTC. It is translated as CASSPPSYNEQFF.